This T cell receptor (beta chain) appears in the sequencing data of a study of PD-1 blockade in mismatch repair-deficient tumors. This CDR3 is 16 amino acids long. Trimming took 6 bases from V and 2 from J; bases not matched to a gene: 7. Germline CDR1 LNHDA, CDR2 SQIVND (reference sequence). Profiled with immunoSEQ multiplex PCR; TCRdb holds only in-frame clones, not every one. Of tens of thousands of clones detected, 80% to 90% appear once; the ten largest clones hold over 4.5%. The sample consisted of peripheral blood, taken 44 weeks after starting pembrolizumab. The chain carries TRBV19 and TRBJ1-3, with 10 bases identical to TRBD1. This TCR came from an adult with mismatch repair-deficient cancer. The CDR3 spells CASRDRGRGTGNTIYF. The DNA for the CDR3 is TGTGCCAGTAGAGACAGGGGGCGAGGGACTGGAAACACCATATATTTT.